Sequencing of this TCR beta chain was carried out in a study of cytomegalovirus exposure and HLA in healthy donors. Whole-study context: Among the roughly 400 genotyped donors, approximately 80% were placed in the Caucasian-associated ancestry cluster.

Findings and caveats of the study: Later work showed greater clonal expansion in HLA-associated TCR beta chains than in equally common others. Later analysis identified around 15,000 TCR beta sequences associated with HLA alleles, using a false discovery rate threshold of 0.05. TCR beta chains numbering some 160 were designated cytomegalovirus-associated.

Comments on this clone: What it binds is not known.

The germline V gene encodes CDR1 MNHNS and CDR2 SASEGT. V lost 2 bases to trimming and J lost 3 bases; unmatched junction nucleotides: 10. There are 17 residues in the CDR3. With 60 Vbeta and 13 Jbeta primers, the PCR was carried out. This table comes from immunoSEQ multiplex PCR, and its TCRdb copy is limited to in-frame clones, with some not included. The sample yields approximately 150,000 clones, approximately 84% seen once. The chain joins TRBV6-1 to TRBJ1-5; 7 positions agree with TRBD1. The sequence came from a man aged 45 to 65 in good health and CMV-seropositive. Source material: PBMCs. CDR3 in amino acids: CASSETPKQGSNQPQHF. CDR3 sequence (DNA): TGTGCCAGCAGTGAAACCCCAAAACAGGGGTCCAATCAGCCCCAGCATTTT.